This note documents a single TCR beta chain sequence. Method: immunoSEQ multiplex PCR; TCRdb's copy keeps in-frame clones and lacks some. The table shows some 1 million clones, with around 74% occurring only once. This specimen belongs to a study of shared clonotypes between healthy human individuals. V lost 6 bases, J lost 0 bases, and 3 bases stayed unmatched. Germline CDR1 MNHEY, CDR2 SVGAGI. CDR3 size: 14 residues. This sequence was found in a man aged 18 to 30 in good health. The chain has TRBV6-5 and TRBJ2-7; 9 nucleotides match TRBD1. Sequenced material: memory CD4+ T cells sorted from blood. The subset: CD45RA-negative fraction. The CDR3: CASRRTGDSYEQYF. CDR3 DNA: TGTGCCAGCAGGCGGACAGGGGACTCCTACGAGCAGTACTTC.